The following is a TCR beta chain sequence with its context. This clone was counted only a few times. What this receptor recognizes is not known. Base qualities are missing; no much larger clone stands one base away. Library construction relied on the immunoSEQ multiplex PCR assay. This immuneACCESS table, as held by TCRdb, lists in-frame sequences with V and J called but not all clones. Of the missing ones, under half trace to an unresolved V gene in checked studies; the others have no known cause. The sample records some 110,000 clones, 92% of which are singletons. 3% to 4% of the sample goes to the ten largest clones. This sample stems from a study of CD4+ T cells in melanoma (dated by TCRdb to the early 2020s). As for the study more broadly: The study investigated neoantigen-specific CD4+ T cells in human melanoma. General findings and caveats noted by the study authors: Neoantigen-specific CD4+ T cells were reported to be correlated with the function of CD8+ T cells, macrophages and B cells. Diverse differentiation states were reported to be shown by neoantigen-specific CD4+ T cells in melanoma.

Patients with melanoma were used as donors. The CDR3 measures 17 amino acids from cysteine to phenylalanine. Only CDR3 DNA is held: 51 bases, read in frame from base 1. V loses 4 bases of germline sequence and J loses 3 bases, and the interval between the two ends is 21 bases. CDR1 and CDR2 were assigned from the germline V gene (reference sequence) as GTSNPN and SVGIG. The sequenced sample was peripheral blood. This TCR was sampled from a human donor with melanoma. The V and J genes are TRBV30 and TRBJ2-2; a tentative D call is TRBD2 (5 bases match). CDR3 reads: CAWNEFGIAWYTGELFF. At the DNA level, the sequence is TGTGCCTGGAATGAATTCGGAATAGCGTGGTACACCGGGGAGCTGTTTTTT. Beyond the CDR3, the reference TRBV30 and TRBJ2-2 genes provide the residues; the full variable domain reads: SQTIHQWPATLVQPVGSPLSLECTVEGTSNPNLYWYRQAAGRGLQLLFYSVGIGQISSEVPQNLSASRPQDRQFILSSKKLLLSDSGFYLCAWNEFGIAWYTGELFFGEGSRLTVL.